One T cell receptor beta chain is described in this entry. In the original workflow: Estimates of nucleated cell counts were drawn from the amplification of reference gene primers. Measured with immunoSEQ multiplex PCR; TCRdb has only the in-frame clones, and not every one. V, J and clone size are those of that table, while D and trimming were read from the DNA. The table lists tens of thousands of clones, 88% of them singletons, with more than 9.5% in the top ten. The sample is drawn from a study of blood T cell repertoires in COVID-19. Turning to the study itself: Some COVID-19 samples were acute and others convalescent; all came from the United States, Italy and Spain. PBMCs, B-cell-depleted T cells, or T cells provided the cDNA or gDNA that made up the material.

Germline CDR1 reads SEHNR; CDR2 reads FQNEAQ (reference sequence). V trimming: 5 bases; J trimming: 3 bases; junction bases outside the gene matches: 5. The CDR3 covers 15 residues. The source material was peripheral blood. This sequence joins TRBV7-9 and TRBJ1-2, with 11 positions matching TRBD1. This receptor was identified in a human donor with active COVID-19. The donor label of this sample is uncertain. The CDR3 nucleotides are TGTGCCAGCAGCCGGACAGGGGGCGCTGACTATGGCTACACCTTC. This gives the protein CASSRTGGADYGYTF.